This TCR beta chain was observed in a study of CD8+CD57+ T cells in acquired aplastic anemia. General study results and limits: Under 35 was the count of CD8+ CDR3 sequences that patients shared with controls.

It was genomic DNA that served as the template for profiling TCR beta VDJ and CDR3. TCRdb ran MiXCR on the reads and lists one entry per CDR3 protein. The sample yields about 190,000 distinct CDR3 sequences, around 66% seen once. This clonotype was recorded at least ten times. The antigen remains undetermined. The ends lost 9 bases at V and 7 bases at J; junction bases unmatched: 9. CDR3 length equals 12 residues. Germline V gene sequence: CDR1 SNHLY, CDR2 FYNNEI. The source is a human donor with severe aplastic anemia or a healthy control (not recorded which). Sequencing was carried out using sorted CD4+, CD8+, or CD8+CD57+ T cells (not recorded which) from PBMCs. V usage is TRBV2 and J usage is TRBJ2-7, with 7 bases matching TRBD1. CDR3 DNA sequence: TGTGCCAGACAGGGGACGTCTCGGGAGCAGTACTTC. This sequence encodes CARQGTSREQYF.